This is a list of T cell receptor beta chains from one sample in a study of response to subunit inactivated influenza vaccine. Via MiXCR, TCRdb re-called the RT-PCR reads, giving one row per CDR3 protein. The repertoire holds about 700,000 distinct CDR3 sequences, with approximately 15% as singletons. Specimen: PBMCs from blood, collected around two weeks before vaccination. These receptors all come from a man in his fifties or sixties who received an inactivated influenza vaccine. Both conserved end residues are part of each CDR3. Each record gives: CDR3 DNA, CDR3 protein, J gene, CDR3 length, D gene, clone size, V gene. The D gene is left open where the match is weak. The size field is filled for only some rows; it gives once, few, many or a size class.

cdr3_nt: TGTGCCAGCAGCTTAGCGCAGGGGGGGAACACCGGGGAGCTGTTTTTT
cdr3_aa: CASSLAQGGNTGELFF
j_call: TRBJ2-2
cdr3_length: 16
d_call: .
clone_size: few
v_call: TRBV7-6

cdr3_nt: TGTGCCAGCAGTGCCCCCGGGAATCTCCGCCGTGAGCAGTTCTTC
cdr3_aa: CASSAPGNLRREQFF
j_call: TRBJ2-1
cdr3_length: 15
d_call: .
clone_size: .
v_call: TRBV6-2/TRBV6-3

cdr3_nt: TGTGCCAGCACCGGGGCTAGCGGGAAAGAGACCCAGTACTTC
cdr3_aa: CASTGASGKETQYF
j_call: TRBJ2-5
cdr3_length: 14
d_call: TRBD2
clone_size: many
v_call: TRBV12-3/TRBV12-4

cdr3_nt: TGCAGCGTTGGGGGACTAGCGGGAGTTGAGCAGTACTTC
cdr3_aa: CSVGGLAGVEQYF
j_call: TRBJ2-7
cdr3_length: 13
d_call: TRBD2
clone_size: few
v_call: TRBV29-1

cdr3_nt: TGCAGTGCTATAAAAGGGACAGCCCTCAATCAGCCCCAGCATTTT
cdr3_aa: CSAIKGTALNQPQHF
j_call: TRBJ1-5
cdr3_length: 15
d_call: TRBD1
clone_size: .
v_call: TRBV20-1

cdr3_nt: TGCAGTGCTAGAGATAGTAGCGGGAGTCGGGAGACCCAGTACTTC
cdr3_aa: CSARDSSGSRETQYF
j_call: TRBJ2-5
cdr3_length: 15
d_call: TRBD2
clone_size: .
v_call: TRBV20-1

cdr3_nt: TGCAGCGTTAGACACAGAGGGGACACTGAAGCTTTCTTT
cdr3_aa: CSVRHRGDTEAFF
j_call: TRBJ1-1
cdr3_length: 13
d_call: .
clone_size: .
v_call: TRBV29-1

cdr3_nt: TGTGCCAGCAGCCCATACAGGGGGCTAGTGGAGACCCAGTACTTC
cdr3_aa: CASSPYRGLVETQYF
j_call: TRBJ2-5
cdr3_length: 15
d_call: TRBD1
clone_size: .
v_call: TRBV7-2

cdr3_nt: TGTGCCAGCAGGCGCCCTTCTGACGGGGGTTCCACAGATACGCAGTATTTT
cdr3_aa: CASRRPSDGGSTDTQYF
j_call: TRBJ2-3
cdr3_length: 17
d_call: .
clone_size: few
v_call: TRBV6-4

cdr3_nt: TGCGCCAGCAGCTTGAACATGCTAGAGACCCAGTACTTC
cdr3_aa: CASSLNMLETQYF
j_call: TRBJ2-5
cdr3_length: 13
d_call: .
clone_size: few
v_call: TRBV5-1

cdr3_nt: TGCAGCACCTGGACAGTGAACACCGGGGAGCTGTTTTTT
cdr3_aa: CSTWTVNTGELFF
j_call: TRBJ2-2
cdr3_length: 13
d_call: .
clone_size: many
v_call: TRBV29-1

cdr3_nt: TGTGCCAGCTCACCGCTACCGCGGGCTAGCACAGATACGCAGTATTTT
cdr3_aa: CASSPLPRASTDTQYF
j_call: TRBJ2-3
cdr3_length: 16
d_call: .
clone_size: .
v_call: TRBV18

cdr3_nt: TGTGCCACCAGTGATCTGACCCGCTCCTACAATGAGCAGTTCTTC
cdr3_aa: CATSDLTRSYNEQFF
j_call: TRBJ2-1
cdr3_length: 15
d_call: .
clone_size: .
v_call: TRBV24-1

cdr3_nt: TGTGCCAGCAGGCTACATAGCGGGGGAGACTCCTACGAGCAGTACTTC
cdr3_aa: CASRLHSGGDSYEQYF
j_call: TRBJ2-7
cdr3_length: 16
d_call: TRBD2
clone_size: .
v_call: TRBV28

cdr3_nt: TGCAGCGTGGGGACAGGCTACGAGCAGTACTTC
cdr3_aa: CSVGTGYEQYF
j_call: TRBJ2-7
cdr3_length: 11
d_call: TRBD1
clone_size: many
v_call: TRBV29-1

cdr3_nt: TGTGCCACCAGTGATTCCCGGATAGCGGGGCTCACAGATACGCAGTATTTT
cdr3_aa: CATSDSRIAGLTDTQYF
j_call: TRBJ2-3
cdr3_length: 17
d_call: TRBD2
clone_size: .
v_call: TRBV24-1

cdr3_nt: TGTGCCAGCAGTGAAGGGGGCTCTAGCGCCCAGCATTTT
cdr3_aa: CASSEGGSSAQHF
j_call: TRBJ1-5
cdr3_length: 13
d_call: .
clone_size: few
v_call: TRBV6-1

cdr3_nt: TGTGCCATCAGTGATAGTGGTAGCGAGGTTCAGCAAGAGACCCAGTACTTC
cdr3_aa: CAISDSGSEVQQETQYF
j_call: TRBJ2-5
cdr3_length: 17
d_call: .
clone_size: many
v_call: TRBV10-3